One sample yielded the 12 T cell receptor beta chains listed below, sequenced in a study of T cells in Graves' hyperthyroidism and ophthalmopathy (dated by TCRdb to about 2019). The library relied on multiplex PCR. Sequencing took place on an Illumina HiSeq 2000. TCR beta CDR3 regions were amplified from RNA transcripts. For the first round of RT-PCR on the TCR CDR3, the HTBI primer set was used together with the Qiagen OneStep RT-PCR kit. The public reads were reprocessed in TCRdb via fastp at Q25 and MiXCR, keeping in-frame beta chains. Every entry covers one CDR3 protein and lists the most common genes and DNA from its rows. The sample table records about 510,000 distinct CDR3 sequences; around 13% of these occur just once. Around 13% of the sample is taken by the ten largest. The source material was blood. These TCRs come from a woman between 40 and 50 years old with Graves' hyperthyroidism.

This clonotype has a count of ten or more. Written as DNA, the CDR3 is TGTGCCAGCAGCTTGTCACGGGGATTAGGGTACAATGAGCAGTTCTTC. Residues: CASSLSRGLGYNEQFF. The chain is built from TRBV5-6 and TRBJ2-1; possible D gene TRBD2, 5 bases. The CDR3 extends over 16 amino acids. The germline V gene has CDR1 SGHDT and CDR2 YYEEEE. The V gene lost 1 base and the J gene lost 4 bases, with 15 bases spanning the gap.

This clonotype showed up many times. The V and J genes are TRBV3-1 and TRBJ2-7; D is undetermined. Trimming left V 3 bases short and J 3 bases short, with 12 bases between. This CDR3 is built from 14 residues. CDR1 and CDR2 from the germline V gene are LGHDT and YNNKEL (reference sequence). The CDR3 region has the DNA TGTGCCAGCAGCCATAAGGGTCCGGGCTACGAGCAGTACTTC. Encoded protein: CASSHKGPGYEQYF.

This clonotype was seen repeatedly, ten times or more. For the CDR3, the DNA is TGTGCCAGCAGACTCTCCGGGACAGGGGCTAAAGAGCAGTACTTC. As protein: CASRLSGTGAKEQYF. The chain has TRBV28 and TRBJ2-7, with TRBD1 matching over 10 bases. The trim removed 6 bases at V and 7 bases at J, leaving 12 bases unmatched. The CDR3 is made up of 15 amino acids. The germline V gene has CDR1 MDHEN and CDR2 SYDVKM.

This clonotype was seen at least ten times. The CDR3: CASSEGVREQRDEQYF. CDR3 coding DNA: TGTGCCAGCAGCGAAGGGGTCCGGGAGCAACGGGACGAGCAGTACTTC. The chain is built from TRBV9 and TRBJ2-7; a possible D gene is TRBD2 (6 bases). V lost 3 bases and J lost 5, with 21 bases in between. This CDR3 has 16 amino acids. The germline gives CDR1 SGDLS, CDR2 YYNGEE.

The V and J genes are TRBV28 and TRBJ2-2; tentatively, D is TRBD2 (6 bases). V was shortened by 5 bases and J by 1 base, with 20 bases between the two germline ends. CDR1 and CDR2 from the germline V gene are MDHEN and SYDVKM. The CDR3 totals 18 residues. CDR3 DNA: TGTGCCAGCAGTCCGGGGGACCCATCTTCCGGGAACACCGGGGAGCTGTTTTTT. Residues: CASSPGDPSSGNTGELFF.

This clonotype has a single count. The chain carries TRBV3-1 and TRBJ2-1; perhaps TRBD1 as D (6 bases). The germline CDR1 and CDR2 sequences are LGHDT and YNNKEL (reference sequence). V was pared by 5 bases and J by 9 bases, with 14 bases between. CDR3 length: 13 residues. The CDR3 loop reads CASSYRELSEQFF. In DNA, the CDR3 is TGTGCCAGCAGCTACAGGGAATTGAGTGAGCAGTTCTTC.

This clonotype was counted only a few times. V gene TRBV7-9 combines with J gene TRBJ2-7, with 9 bases matching TRBD2. Losses at the gene ends were 8 bases for V and 5 bases for J; bases not matched to a gene: 7. Germline-derived CDR1 and CDR2 are SEHNR and FQNEAQ (reference sequence). The CDR3 is 13 amino acids. CDR3 sequence (DNA): TGTGCCAGCCACCTAGCGGGAAGGGACGAGCAGTACTTC. Translating it yields CASHLAGRDEQYF.

This clonotype was picked up many times. The CDR3 protein is CSAAPGTSGTETQYF. CDR3 DNA sequence: TGCAGTGCTGCCCCCGGGACTAGCGGGACTGAGACCCAGTACTTC. This chain connects TRBV20-1 to TRBJ2-5; TRBD2 aligns across 13 bases. CDR1 and CDR2 from the germline V gene are DFQATT and SNEGSKA (reference sequence). J was trimmed by 5 bases and V by 5 bases; bases with no gene match: 8. CDR3 size: 15 residues.

The genes are TRBV7-9 and TRBJ1-5; TRBD1 aligns across 9 bases. This CDR3 comprises 15 residues. V shed 4 bases and J 4 bases; nucleotides not matched to a gene: 5. The germline V gene has CDR1 SEHNR and CDR2 FQNEAQ (reference sequence). CDR3 sequence (DNA): TGTGCCAGCAGCTCCGGGACAGGGATTAATCAGCCCCAGCATTTT. Translated: CASSSGTGINQPQHF.

The chain links TRBV10-3 to TRBJ1-2; D remains ambiguous. Between the trimmed V and J ends, which lost 8 bases and 1 base, there was a span of 11 bases. Germline V gene sequence: CDR1 ENHRY, CDR2 SYGVKD. The CDR3 contains 13 residues. In DNA form, the CDR3 reads TGTGCCATCGGCGGGGAACTTAACTATGGCTACACCTTC. Encoded protein: CAIGGELNYGYTF.

This clonotype appeared a few times. This chain uses TRBV7-9 with TRBJ2-2, with TRBD2 matching over 7 bases. The CDR3 is 17 residues long. The trim removed 2 bases at V and 0 bases at J, leaving 6 bases unmatched. CDR1 and CDR2 (germline): SEHNR, FQNEAQ (reference sequence). CDR3 bases: TGTGCCAGCAGCTTAAGGAGGCTAGCGGCGAACACCGGGGAGCTGTTTTTT. The encoded protein is CASSLRRLAANTGELFF.

This clonotype was counted ten times or more. J is TRBJ2-5 and V is TRBV12-3 or TRBV12-4; no definite D call. The CDR3 is made up of 13 amino acids. Trimming took 3 bases from V and 2 from J, leaving 7 bases between them. The CDR3 DNA sequence: TGTGCCAGCAGTTTCCGGGCACAAGAGACCCAGTACTTC. Translated: CASSFRAQETQYF.